This TCR beta chain was identified in a study of CD8 T cells in Susac syndrome. The CDR3 totals 13 residues. Germline CDR1 reads GTSNPN; CDR2 reads SVGIG (reference sequence). Trimming removed 0 bases from V and 6 bases from J, with 12 bases in between. The RNA input was about 0.5 to 1 ug, and it was reverse transcribed with random hexamers. TCRdb re-derived calls from the immunoSEQ multiplex PCR reads in MiXCR, one entry per CDR3 protein. Here the sample spans hundreds of thousands of distinct CDR3 sequences, 95% being singletons. This chain links TRBV30 with TRBJ2-7; D tentatively fits TRBD1 or TRBD2 (6 bases each). The material sequenced was CD4+ T cells from PBMCs. This receptor was taken from a human donor with multiple sclerosis. The CDR3 nucleotides are TGTGCCTGGAGTGTAAGGGGGGCGTCCGAGCAGTACTTC. It translates to CAWSVRGASEQYF.